This TCR beta chain was sequenced for a study of blood T cell repertoires in COVID-19. As for the study in general: Samples taken during acute and convalescent COVID-19 were collected in the United States, Italy and Spain.

Original analysis: Reference gene primer amplification in the assay estimated nucleated cell counts. Only in-frame clones appear in the TCRdb table, and some are missing; sequencing was by immunoSEQ multiplex PCR. V and J calls and clone size come straight from that table; D and trimming were deduced from the DNA. This sample yields some 400,000 clones, of which over 75% are seen a single time; 1% to 1.5% belongs to the top ten. From germline, CDR1 is SGDLS and CDR2 YYNGEE. The V end was cut by 1 base, the J end by 9 bases, with 11 bases between. The CDR3 extends over 13 amino acids. Everyone who took part was roughly 18 to 89 years old, and they came from about 25 US areas. Cohort allocation depended upon clinical history that participants reported.

This TCR was sampled from a man younger than 40 who had recovered from COVID-19. The sequencing input was PBMCs or T cells enriched from blood (not recorded which). The chain is built from TRBV9 and TRBJ2-1; tentatively, D is TRBD2 (6 bases). CDR3 DNA sequence: TGTGCCAGCAGCGTAATGGGGGAGGCTGAGCAGTTCTTC. Translating it yields CASSVMGEAEQFF.